This passage covers 16 T cell receptor beta chains from one sample sequenced in a study of beta chain features in type 1 diabetes. As every portion of the isolated RNA was reverse transcribed, the sequencing read expressed TCRB transcripts. Assay used: immunoSEQ multiplex PCR; TCRdb lists only in-frame clones, some missing. The data show roughly 350,000 clones, with 11% seen just once and around 0.015% held by the top ten. Input material: naive CD4+ T cells from blood. Receptors were obtained from a woman younger than 45 in good health.

Only a few counts were recorded for this clone. The rearrangement uses TRBV15 and TRBJ1-2, with D uncertain. Trimming took 2 bases from V and 6 from J, leaving 10 bases between them. Per germline, CDR1 LNHNV and CDR2 YYDKDF (reference sequence). The CDR3 has 13 residues. CDR3 DNA: TGTGCCACCAGCAGAACTGTTTACCATGGCTACACCTTC. Its protein is CATSRTVYHGYTF. The whole variable domain, filled in from reference TRBV15 and TRBJ1-2, reads DAMVIQNPRYQVTQFGKPVTLSCSQTLNHNVMYWYQQKSSQAPKLLFHYYDKDFNNEADTPDNFQSRRPNTSFCFLDIRSPGLGDTAMYLCATSRTVYHGYTFGSGTRLTVV.

In this sample, this clone turned up a few times. The chain joins TRBV7-9 to TRBJ2-1; the D gene is possibly TRBD2 (6 bases). V lost 4 bases, J lost 2 bases, and 15 bases lay in between. Germline CDR1 is SEHNR and CDR2 is FQNEAQ (reference sequence). The CDR3 extends over 16 amino acids. CDR3 sequence (DNA): TGTGCCAGCAGCTCCAAAGCGGGTGGAACCTACAATGAGCAGTTCTTC. Translation: CASSSKAGGTYNEQFF. The full variable domain, its missing parts supplied by reference TRBV7-9 and TRBJ2-1, is DTGVSQNPRHKITKRGQNVTFRCDPISEHNRLYWYRQTLGQGPEFLTYFQNEAQLEKSRLLSDRFSAERPKGSFSTLEIQRTEQGDSAMYLCASSSKAGGTYNEQFFGPGTRLTVL.

This chain links TRBV4-2 with TRBJ2-3; a weak D match, TRBD2 (6 bases). The V end was cut by 8 bases, the J end by 3 bases, with 18 bases between. Germline-derived CDR1 and CDR2 are LGHNA and YNFKEQ. The CDR3 contains 15 residues. The CDR3 DNA follows: TGTGCCAGCGGATCGGGGGACCCCCCTACAGATACGCAGTATTTT. Its protein is CASGSGDPPTDTQYF.

This clone was detected a few times. This sequence joins TRBV5-1 and TRBJ2-3; 8 nucleotides line up with TRBD1. In germline, CDR1 is SGHRS, CDR2 YFSETQ. The CDR3 loop spans 14 amino acids. Trimming removed 5 bases from V and 4 bases from J; junction bases left unmatched: 6. The CDR3 region is CASRRQGSSDTQYF. The CDR3 DNA sequence: TGCGCCAGCAGGAGACAGGGGTCTTCAGATACGCAGTATTTT.

This clone was recorded a few times. The rearrangement links TRBV29-1 to TRBJ2-1, with TRBD2 matching over 9 bases. Germline loops: CDR1 SQVTM, CDR2 ANQGSEA. V lost 5 bases to trimming and J lost 3 bases; unmatched junction nucleotides: 2. CDR3 length: 13 residues. CDR3 region: CSVSSGSYNEQFF. As DNA, the CDR3 is TGCAGCGTTAGTAGCGGGAGCTACAATGAGCAGTTCTTC.

The chain has TRBV11-3 and TRBJ2-5; D gene uncertain. Germline assignment: CDR1 SGHNT and CDR2 YENEEA. With 1 base removed from V and 1 base from J, the gap between germline ends came to 7 bases. The CDR3 is made up of 14 amino acids. The CDR3 is CASSLGATQETQYF. Here the CDR3 DNA reads TGTGCCAGCAGCTTAGGGGCAACCCAAGAGACCCAGTACTTC.

The rearrangement links TRBV7-9 to TRBJ1-5; 7 bases map to TRBD1. The V gene's germline CDR1 is SEHNR and CDR2 FQNEAQ (reference sequence). Losses at the gene ends were 6 bases for V and 2 bases for J; bases not matched to a gene: 7. The CDR3 consists of 15 residues. In DNA, the CDR3 is TGTGCCAGCAGTCCTGGACAGGTTGGCAATCAGCCCCAGCATTTT. Residues: CASSPGQVGNQPQHF.

The genes are TRBV29-1 and TRBJ2-2, with 7 bases fitting TRBD1. This CDR3 has 11 residues. With 6 bases clipped from V and 6 bases from J, the junction kept 1 base outside the gene matches. Germline V CDR1 and CDR2: SQVTM, ANQGSEA. The CDR3: CSVDRAGELFF. The CDR3 bases are TGCAGCGTAGACAGGGCCGGGGAGCTGTTTTTT.

This clone came up a few times. The V gene is TRBV7-3, the J gene TRBJ2-3; a possible D gene is TRBD1 (6 bases). The CDR3 is 14 residues long. Trimming took 9 bases from V and 7 from J, leaving 20 bases between them. Germline values: CDR1 SGHTA, CDR2 FQGTGA. Here the CDR3 DNA reads TGTGCCAGTTCGCCCCGGGACAATCGAAATACGCAGTATTTT. It codes for CASSPRDNRNTQYF.

This clone was seen more than once but under ten times. J is TRBJ2-1 and V is TRBV5-1; 10 bases map to TRBD2. This CDR3 is built from 16 residues. The germline CDR1 and CDR2 sequences are SGHRS and YFSETQ. V was clipped by 1 base and J by 3 bases; unmatched bases: 4. The CDR3 spells CASSLLAGVLYNEQFF. CDR3 bases: TGCGCCAGCAGCTTGCTAGCGGGAGTTCTCTACAATGAGCAGTTCTTC.

V gene TRBV5-4 combines with J gene TRBJ2-2, with D maybe TRBD2 (5 bases). The CDR3 is 13 amino acids. The V gene's germline CDR1 is SGHNT and CDR2 YYREEE (reference sequence). Trimming took 2 bases from V and 5 from J, leaving 7 bases between them. The CDR3 bases are TGTGCCAGCAGCTTCGGGGAAACCGGGGAGCTGTTTTTT. It translates to CASSFGETGELFF. Full variable domain (rest looked up from reference TRBV5-4 and TRBJ2-2): ETGVTQSPTHLIKTRGQQVTLRCSSQSGHNTVSWYQQALGQGPQFIFQYYREEENGRGNFPPRFSGLQFPNYSSELNVNALELDDSALYLCASSFGETGELFFGEGSRLTVL.

V gene TRBV5-1 combines with J gene TRBJ2-5; 11 bases align to TRBD2. This CDR3 region has 15 residues. Germline V lookup: CDR1 SGHRS, CDR2 YFSETQ. The V segment lost 4 bases and the J segment 5 bases; nucleotides outside the gene matches: 7. The CDR3 region is CASSPLAGAEETQYF. For the CDR3, the DNA is TGCGCCAGCAGCCCACTAGCGGGAGCGGAGGAGACCCAGTACTTC.

This chain joins TRBV6-5 and TRBJ2-1; a possible D gene is TRBD1 (5 bases). Germline CDR1 MNHEY, CDR2 SVGAGI. The CDR3 runs to 14 residues. The ends were cut back, 2 bases at V and 8 bases at J, with 13 bases in the middle. This chain's CDR3 is CASSYRLRGDEQFF. DNA of the CDR3: TGTGCCAGCAGTTACCGGCTTAGGGGCGATGAGCAGTTCTTC.

Only a few counts were recorded for this clone. The chain links TRBV2 to TRBJ1-2; 11 bases line up with TRBD1. The CDR3 runs 16 residues. V lost 2 bases, J lost 4 bases, and 6 bases stayed unmatched. Per the germline V gene, CDR1 is SNHLY and CDR2 is FYNNEI. CDR3 sequence: CASSESDRGRIYGYTF. CDR3 nucleotides: TGTGCCAGCAGTGAATCGGACAGGGGGCGAATCTATGGCTACACCTTC.

A few counts support this clone. The chain combines TRBV30 with TRBJ1-2; D remains ambiguous. The CDR3 length is 13 residues. The germline V gene encodes CDR1 GTSNPN and CDR2 SVGIG (reference sequence). V was trimmed by 1 base and J by 5 bases, leaving 11 bases between them. The CDR3: CAWSGAFPYGYTF. The DNA of the CDR3 is TGTGCCTGGAGTGGGGCTTTCCCTTATGGCTACACCTTC.

The CDR3 protein is CSVGKEATYEQYF. The CDR3, as DNA: TGCAGCGTTGGAAAGGAGGCGACCTACGAGCAGTACTTC. This sequence joins TRBV29-1 and TRBJ2-7; D is possibly TRBD2 (5 bases). The CDR3 runs 13 residues. Germline CDR1 and CDR2: SQVTM and ANQGSEA. With 4 bases removed from V and 2 bases from J, the gap between germline ends came to 12 bases.